These 16 T cell receptor beta chains were sequenced from one sample in a study of blood T cell repertoires in COVID-19 (dated by TCRdb to the early 2020s). The library was generated by the immunoSEQ multiplex PCR assay. TCRdb stores this immuneACCESS table with in-frame sequences only. Part of the clones is absent; in the studies checked, under half of the shortfall reflects unresolved V genes, and no reason is known for the rest. The sample table lists a few hundred thousand clones, approximately 90% of them with a count of one. The ten largest clones capture 2% to 3% of the sample. The sequencing input was PBMCs or T cells enriched from blood (not recorded which). These receptors were obtained from a woman aged 40 to 50 with acute COVID-19.

This clone was observed once. The chain carries TRBV29-1 and TRBJ2-3; 7 bases are shared with TRBD1. This CDR3 is built from 13 residues. V shed 3 bases, J shed 2 bases, and the junction held 2 bases outside the gene matches. Per the germline V gene, CDR1 is SQVTM and CDR2 is ANQGSEA. The CDR3 loop reads CSVEGQITDTQYF. CDR3 DNA sequence: TGCAGCGTTGAGGGACAGATCACAGATACGCAGTATTTT.

The V gene is TRBV27, the J gene TRBJ1-1, with 9 bases identical to TRBD1. V shed 3 bases and J 4 bases; nucleotides not matched to a gene: 3. Germline lookup yields CDR1 MNHEY and CDR2 SMNVEV (reference sequence). The CDR3 spans 14 residues. The CDR3 protein is CASSLDRGGTEAFF. CDR3 DNA: TGTGCCAGCAGTTTGGACAGGGGAGGCACTGAAGCTTTCTTT.

The chain joins TRBV5-8 to TRBJ2-5, with D possibly being TRBD1 (5 bases). The V end was cut by 0 bases, the J end by 5 bases, with 14 bases between. Germline CDR1 reads SGHTS; CDR2 reads YDEGEE. The CDR3 spans 15 residues. DNA of the CDR3: TGTGCCAGCAGCTTGGGGGGCTTGGCTGGGGAGACCCAGTACTTC. This codes for CASSLGGLAGETQYF.

The V gene is TRBV7-9, the J gene TRBJ2-1, with a tentative D call TRBD2 (7 bases). Germline values: CDR1 SEHNR, CDR2 FQNEAQ (reference sequence). Trimming stripped 5 bases from V and 2 bases from J, with 13 bases between. The CDR3 has 15 residues. The CDR3: CASSQGRGTYNEQFF. The CDR3 DNA sequence: TGTGCCAGCAGCCAGGGGCGGGGGACCTACAATGAGCAGTTCTTC. Full variable domain (remainder filled in from reference TRBV7-9 and TRBJ2-1): DTGVSQNPRHKITKRGQNVTFRCDPISEHNRLYWYRQTLGQGPEFLTYFQNEAQLEKSRLLSDRFSAERPKGSFSTLEIQRTEQGDSAMYLCASSQGRGTYNEQFFGPGTRLTVL.

V gene TRBV7-9 combines with J gene TRBJ2-1; the D is unclear. CDR1 is SEHNR and CDR2 is FQNEAQ in the germline V gene (reference sequence). Trimming left V 6 bases short and J 7 bases short, with 16 bases between. This CDR3 contains 14 residues. CDR3 sequence (DNA): TGTGCCAGCAGACATACTACGACGATTAATGAGCAGTTCTTC. Its translation is CASRHTTTINEQFF.

This chain links TRBV5-1 with TRBJ2-3; 8 bases match TRBD2. The CDR3 has 15 amino acids. Trimming at V came to 4 bases and at J to 2 bases, leaving 6 bases not matched to a gene. CDR1 and CDR2 (germline): SGHRS, YFSETQ. CDR3 sequence (DNA): TGCGCCAGCAGCGTCAGCGGGAGTGACACAGATACGCAGTATTTT. As protein: CASSVSGSDTDTQYF.

The V call is TRBV10-2, the J call TRBJ2-1, with D possibly TRBD2 on 5 matching bases. The CDR3 runs 13 residues. V was trimmed by 5 bases and J by 0 bases, leaving 5 bases between them. The germline V gene encodes CDR1 WSHSY and CDR2 SAAADI. This CDR3 reads CASSRDSYNEQFF. The DNA for the CDR3 is TGCGCCAGCAGTCGGGACTCCTACAATGAGCAGTTCTTC.

This clone was seen a handful of times. The V gene is TRBV11-2, the J gene TRBJ1-2; 10 bases match TRBD1. From germline, CDR1 is SGHAT and CDR2 FQNNGV. The CDR3 consists of 15 residues. V was pared by 3 bases and J by 4 bases, with 5 bases of the junction left unmatched. CDR3 in amino acids: CASSFIGTGAYGYTF. The DNA of the CDR3 is TGTGCCAGCAGCTTCATCGGGACAGGGGCCTATGGCTACACCTTC.

The chain uses TRBV12-3 or TRBV12-4 and TRBJ2-7, with TRBD1 matching over 7 bases. CDR3 size: 13 residues. V lost 4 bases to trimming and J lost 7 bases; unmatched junction nucleotides: 7. As DNA, the CDR3 is TGTGCCAGCAGTTCAACCGGACAGGCGGAGCAGTACTTC. Translation gives CASSSTGQAEQYF.

The chain combines TRBV5-1 with TRBJ1-1; TRBD1 aligns across 8 bases. J gave up 5 bases and V 1 base, and 7 bases lay outside the gene matches. Germline loops: CDR1 SGHRS, CDR2 YFSETQ. CDR3 length: 15 residues. This CDR3 is CASSLSPGGRTEAFF. DNA for the CDR3: TGCGCCAGCAGCTTGTCCCCAGGGGGCAGAACTGAAGCTTTCTTT.

The chain carries TRBV6-5 and TRBJ1-4, with a tentative D call TRBD1 (6 bases). Germline V gives CDR1 MNHEY, CDR2 SVGAGI. This CDR3 comprises 14 residues. The V end was cut by 10 bases, the J end by 8 bases, with 20 bases between. The CDR3 DNA is TGTGCCACCAAAAACAGGGATCTGGGGGAAAAACTGTTTTTT. This codes for CATKNRDLGEKLFF.

V and J are TRBV19 and TRBJ1-1; possibly TRBD1 for D (5 bases). The CDR3 runs to 13 residues. CDR1 and CDR2 (germline): LNHDA, SQIVND (reference sequence). The V end was cut by 7 bases, the J end by 0 bases, with 9 bases between. The CDR3 sequence is CASTRQMNTEAFF. In nucleotides, the CDR3 is TGTGCCAGTACTCGACAGATGAACACTGAAGCTTTCTTT.

The table lists this clone with a count of one. The chain recombines TRBV29-1 with TRBJ1-1, with unresolved D. The germline V gene encodes CDR1 SQVTM and CDR2 ANQGSEA. CDR3 size: 12 residues. Deletions cut 4 bases from V and 1 base from J, with 7 bases between. The CDR3 loop is CSVVTANTEAFF. In DNA form, the CDR3 reads TGCAGCGTTGTAACAGCGAACACTGAAGCTTTCTTT.

The chain joins TRBV12-3 or TRBV12-4 to TRBJ2-7; no firm D call. V was pared by 3 bases and J by 3 bases, with 9 bases between. This CDR3 spans 13 amino acids. This chain's CDR3 is CASSFQDLYEQYF. CDR3 nucleotide sequence: TGTGCCAGCAGTTTTCAGGATCTCTACGAGCAGTACTTC.

The chain employs TRBV6-1 and TRBJ1-1; a weak D match, TRBD1 (5 bases). CDR3 size: 14 residues. Trimming stripped 3 bases from V and 11 bases from J, with 19 bases between. CDR1 is MNHNS and CDR2 is SASEGT in the germline V gene. The CDR3 DNA sequence: TGTGCCAGCAGTGACCAGGGCGGGGGACGAGGTGCTTTCTTT. Translation gives CASSDQGGGRGAFF.

The chain has TRBV7-9 and TRBJ2-7, with TRBD1 matching 7 bases. CDR1 SEHNR and CDR2 FQNEAQ come from the germline V gene (reference sequence). J was trimmed by 3 bases and V by 0 bases; bases with no gene match: 2. The CDR3 is 14 amino acids. The CDR3 here is CASSLAGTDYEQYV. In DNA form, the CDR3 reads TGTGCCAGCAGCTTAGCCGGGACAGACTACGAGCAGTACGTC.